This T cell receptor beta chain was recovered during a study of blood T cell repertoires in COVID-19. Study details: Both acute and convalescent COVID-19 samples were obtained from the United States, Italy and Spain. The cDNA or gDNA used as material had been derived from T cells, B-cell-depleted T cells, or PBMCs.

V gave up 4 bases and J gave up 9 bases; unmatched junction bases: 11. CDR3 size: 17 residues. The V gene's germline CDR1 is LGHDT and CDR2 YNNKEL (reference sequence). In the original analysis: How many nucleated cells were present was estimated from reference gene primer amplification. Produced via immunoSEQ multiplex PCR; TCRdb's table is partial and in-frame only. V and J calls and clone size come straight from that table; D and trimming were deduced from the DNA. This table holds 50,000 to 65,000 clones, just over 85% found once. The receptor was isolated from a man aged 50 to 60 with active COVID-19. The sequencing input was peripheral blood. J is TRBJ2-1 and V is TRBV3-1 (or the pseudogene TRBV3-2); 14 bases map to TRBD2. This CDR3 is CASSPYAGLAGDGEQFF. In DNA form, the CDR3 reads TGTGCCAGCAGCCCATACGCGGGACTAGCGGGAGACGGTGAGCAGTTCTTC.